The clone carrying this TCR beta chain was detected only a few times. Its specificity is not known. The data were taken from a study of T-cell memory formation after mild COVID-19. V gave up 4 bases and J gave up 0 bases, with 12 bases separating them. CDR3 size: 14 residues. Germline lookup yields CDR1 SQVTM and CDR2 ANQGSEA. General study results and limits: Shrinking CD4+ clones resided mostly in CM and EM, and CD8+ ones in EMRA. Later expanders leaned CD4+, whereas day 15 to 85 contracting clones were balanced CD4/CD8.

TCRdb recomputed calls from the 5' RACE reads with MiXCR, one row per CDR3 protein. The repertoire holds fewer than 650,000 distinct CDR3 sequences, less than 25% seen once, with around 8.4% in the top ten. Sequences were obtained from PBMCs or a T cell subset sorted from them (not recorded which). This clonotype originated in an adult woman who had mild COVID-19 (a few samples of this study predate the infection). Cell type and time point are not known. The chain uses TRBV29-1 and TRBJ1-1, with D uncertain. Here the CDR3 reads CSVVERGMNTEAFF. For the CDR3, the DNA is TGCAGCGTTGTTGAGAGAGGAATGAACACTGAAGCTTTCTTT.